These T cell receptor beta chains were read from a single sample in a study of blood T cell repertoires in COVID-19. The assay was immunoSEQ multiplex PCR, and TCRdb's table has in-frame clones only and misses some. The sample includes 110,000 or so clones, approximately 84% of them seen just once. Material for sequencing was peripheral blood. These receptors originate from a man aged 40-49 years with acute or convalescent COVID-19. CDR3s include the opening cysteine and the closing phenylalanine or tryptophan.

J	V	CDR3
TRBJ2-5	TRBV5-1	CASSFAGGSGETQYF
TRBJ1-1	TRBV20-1	CSARTENMAFF
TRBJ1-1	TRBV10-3	CAISESQGGPEAFF
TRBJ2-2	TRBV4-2	CASSQVELQGDRELFF
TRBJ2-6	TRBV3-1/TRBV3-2	CASSPKAGPSGANVLTF
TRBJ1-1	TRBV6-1	CASSEWTLAFF
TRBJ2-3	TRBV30	CAWSVRRPDRANTDTQYF
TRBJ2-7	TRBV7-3	CASSLARALEQYF
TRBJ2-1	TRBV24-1	CATSAGRGGNNEQFF
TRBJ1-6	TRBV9	CASSATGAPNSPLHF